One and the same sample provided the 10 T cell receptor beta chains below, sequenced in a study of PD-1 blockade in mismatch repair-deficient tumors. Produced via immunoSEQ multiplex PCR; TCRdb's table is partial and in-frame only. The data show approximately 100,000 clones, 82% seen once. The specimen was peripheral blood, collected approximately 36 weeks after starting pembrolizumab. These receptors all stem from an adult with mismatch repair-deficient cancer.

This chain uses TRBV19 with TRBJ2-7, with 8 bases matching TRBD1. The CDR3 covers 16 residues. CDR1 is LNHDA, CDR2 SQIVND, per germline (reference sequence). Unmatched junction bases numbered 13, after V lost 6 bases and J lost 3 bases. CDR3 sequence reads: CASSETGQAGRYEQYF. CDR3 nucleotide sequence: TGTGCCAGTAGCGAAACGGGACAGGCGGGACGCTACGAGCAGTACTTC.

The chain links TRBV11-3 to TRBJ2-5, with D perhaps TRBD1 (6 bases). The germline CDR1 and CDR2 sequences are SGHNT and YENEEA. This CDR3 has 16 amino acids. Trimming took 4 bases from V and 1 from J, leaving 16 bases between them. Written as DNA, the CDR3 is TGTGCCAGCAGCTCAGGACAGTGGCACCTCCAAGAGACCCAGTACTTC. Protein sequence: CASSSGQWHLQETQYF.

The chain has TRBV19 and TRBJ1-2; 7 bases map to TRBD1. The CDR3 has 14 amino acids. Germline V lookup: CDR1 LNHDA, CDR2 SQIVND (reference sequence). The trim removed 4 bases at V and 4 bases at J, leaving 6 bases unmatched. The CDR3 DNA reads TGTGCCAGTAGTACGACAGGGAACAGCTATGGCTACACCTTC. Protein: CASSTTGNSYGYTF.

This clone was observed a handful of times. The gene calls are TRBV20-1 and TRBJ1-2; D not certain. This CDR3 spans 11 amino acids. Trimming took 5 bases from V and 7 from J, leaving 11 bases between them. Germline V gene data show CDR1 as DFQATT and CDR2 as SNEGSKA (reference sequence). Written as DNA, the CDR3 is TGCAGTGCTGTGGTAGGTGGTGGCTACACCTTC. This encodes CSAVVGGGYTF.

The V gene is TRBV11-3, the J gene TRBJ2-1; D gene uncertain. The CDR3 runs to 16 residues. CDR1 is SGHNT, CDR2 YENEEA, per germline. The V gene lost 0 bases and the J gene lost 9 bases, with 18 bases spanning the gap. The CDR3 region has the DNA TGTGCCAGCAGCTTAGATCCCCCTCCGAGGAGAGGTGAGCAGTTCTTC. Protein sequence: CASSLDPPPRRGEQFF.

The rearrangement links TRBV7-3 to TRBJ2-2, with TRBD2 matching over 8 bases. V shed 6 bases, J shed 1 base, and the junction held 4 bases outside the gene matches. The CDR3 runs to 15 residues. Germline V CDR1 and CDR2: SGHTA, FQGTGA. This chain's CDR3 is CASRATSENTGELFF. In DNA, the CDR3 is TGTGCCAGCAGAGCGACTAGCGAGAACACCGGGGAGCTGTTTTTT.

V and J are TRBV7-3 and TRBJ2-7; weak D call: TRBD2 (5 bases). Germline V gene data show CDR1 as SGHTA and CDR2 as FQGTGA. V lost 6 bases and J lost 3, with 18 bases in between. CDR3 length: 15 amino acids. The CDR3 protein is CASRSTSGSVYEQYF. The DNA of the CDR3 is TGTGCCAGCAGGTCCACTTCGGGGTCCGTCTACGAGCAGTACTTC. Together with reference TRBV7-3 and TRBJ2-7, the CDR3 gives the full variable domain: GAGVSQTPSNKVTEKGKYVELRCDPISGHTALYWYRQSLGQGPEFLIYFQGTGAADDSGLPNDRFFAVRPEGSVSTLKIQRTERGDSAVYLCASRSTSGSVYEQYFGPGTRLTVT.

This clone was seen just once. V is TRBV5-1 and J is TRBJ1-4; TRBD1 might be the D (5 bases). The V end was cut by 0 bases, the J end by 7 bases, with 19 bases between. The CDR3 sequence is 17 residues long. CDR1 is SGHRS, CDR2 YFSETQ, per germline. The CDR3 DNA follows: TGCGCCAGCAGCTTGGAGGGGTCCCGCGGGGCTACTGAAAAACTGTTTTTT. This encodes CASSLEGSRGATEKLFF.

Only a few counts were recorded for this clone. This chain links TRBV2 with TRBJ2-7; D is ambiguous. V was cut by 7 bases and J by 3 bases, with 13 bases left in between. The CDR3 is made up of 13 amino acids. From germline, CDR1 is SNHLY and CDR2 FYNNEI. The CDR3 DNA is TGTGCCAGCAAGGAGACATATCTCTACGAGCAGTACTTC. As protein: CASKETYLYEQYF.

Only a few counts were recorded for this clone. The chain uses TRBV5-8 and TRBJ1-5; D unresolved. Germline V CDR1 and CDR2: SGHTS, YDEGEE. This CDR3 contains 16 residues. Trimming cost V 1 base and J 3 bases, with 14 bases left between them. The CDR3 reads CASSLRSTSTNQPQHF. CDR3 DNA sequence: TGTGCCAGCAGCTTGAGGTCAACATCGACCAATCAGCCCCAGCATTTT.